The 32 T cell receptor beta chains given below trace back to one sample, sequenced in a study of blood T cell repertoires in COVID-19. Sequencing was performed with immunoSEQ multiplex PCR; in TCRdb, only in-frame clones are kept and a portion is missing. The repertoire holds about 400,000 clones, with about nine tenths as singletons. Sequences were obtained from PBMCs or T cells enriched from blood (not recorded which). The receptors shown here come from a woman aged 25 to 39 who had recovered from COVID-19.

The chain is built from TRBV18 and TRBJ1-2, with 7 bases aligning to TRBD1. Losses at the gene ends were 5 bases for V and 3 bases for J; bases not matched to a gene: 3. In germline, CDR1 is KGHSH, CDR2 LQKENI. CDR3 size: 13 residues. CDR3: CASSRGQDYGYTF. The DNA for the CDR3 is TGTGCCAGCTCAAGGGGGCAAGACTATGGCTACACCTTC.

The chain links TRBV14 to TRBJ2-4; D may be TRBD2 (5 bases). The germline V and J ends were trimmed by 1 base and 9 bases, with 10 bases remaining between them. This CDR3 region has 13 residues. The germline V gene has CDR1 SGHDN and CDR2 FVKESK. The CDR3 coding sequence is TGTGCCAGCAGCCAAGTAGGTGAGGGCATTCAGTACTTC. Translation: CASSQVGEGIQYF.

The J gene is TRBJ1-1, the V gene TRBV30; D remains unclear. The CDR3 loop spans 12 amino acids. V was clipped by 2 bases and J by 8 bases, with 12 bases between them. Germline V CDR1 and CDR2: GTSNPN, SVGIG (reference sequence). CDR3 in DNA: TGTGCCTGGAGTTCTCGGCCGCGGGAAGCTTTCTTT. Encoded protein: CAWSSRPREAFF. Drawing the rest from reference TRBV30 and TRBJ1-1, the complete variable domain is SQTIHQWPATLVQPVGSPLSLECTVEGTSNPNLYWYRQAAGRGLQLLFYSVGIGQISSEVPQNLSASRPQDRQFILSSKKLLLSDSGFYLCAWSSRPREAFFGQGTRLTVV.

The chain uses TRBV7-3 and TRBJ1-1, with D maybe TRBD1 (6 bases). There are 10 residues in the CDR3. Trimming cost V 11 bases and J 8 bases, with 12 bases left between them. Per germline, CDR1 SGHTA and CDR2 FQGTGA. CDR3 residues: CAVQGGEAFF. In DNA, the CDR3 is TGTGCCGTCCAAGGGGGAGAAGCTTTCTTT. Combining the CDR3 with reference TRBV7-3 and TRBJ1-1 gives the whole variable domain GAGVSQTPSNKVTEKGKYVELRCDPISGHTALYWYRQSLGQGPEFLIYFQGTGAADDSGLPNDRFFAVRPEGSVSTLKIQRTERGDSAVYLCAVQGGEAFFGQGTRLTVV.

V gene TRBV7-9 combines with J gene TRBJ2-7; D not certain. Germline V gene lookup returns CDR1 SEHNR and CDR2 FQNEAQ (reference sequence). The CDR3 runs to 15 residues. V dropped 5 bases and J dropped 1 base, with 15 bases sitting between them. The CDR3 DNA reads as TGTGCCAGCAGCCCCGGTCCCCTTAGTTCCTACGAGCAGTACTTC. It codes for CASSPGPLSSYEQYF.

This chain joins TRBV28 and TRBJ2-6; tentatively, D is TRBD2 (5 bases). The CDR3 is 16 amino acids. Per germline, CDR1 MDHEN and CDR2 SYDVKM. Deletions cut 5 bases from V and 2 bases from J, with 13 bases between. Here the CDR3 reads CASSHRGIAGANVLTF. The CDR3 nucleotides are TGTGCCAGCAGTCACAGAGGGATAGCTGGGGCCAACGTCCTGACTTTC.

V gene TRBV19 combines with J gene TRBJ2-2, with a possible D match to TRBD2 (5 bases). The CDR3 contains 15 residues. Trimming left V 3 bases short and J 6 bases short, with 14 bases between. CDR1 is LNHDA, CDR2 SQIVND, per germline (reference sequence). Written as DNA, the CDR3 is TGTGCCAGTAGTATCGAGATGGGAGATTCCGGGGAGCTGTTTTTT. Residues: CASSIEMGDSGELFF.

The genes are TRBV11-2 and TRBJ1-1; 9 bases are shared with TRBD1. Per germline, CDR1 SGHAT and CDR2 FQNNGV. After removal of 5 bases from V and 8 bases from J, the junction contained 9 bases not matched to a gene. This CDR3 contains 14 residues. CDR3 region: CASSIAGTGSEAFF. The CDR3, as DNA: TGTGCCAGCAGCATTGCCGGGACAGGGTCAGAAGCTTTCTTT.

The genes are TRBV30 and TRBJ2-7, with 7 bases lining up with TRBD2. After removal of 2 bases from V and 4 bases from J, the junction contained 5 bases not matched to a gene. Germline V lookup: CDR1 GTSNPN, CDR2 SVGIG (reference sequence). The CDR3 extends over 13 amino acids. CDR3 in DNA: TGTGCCTGGAGTCTAGCGGATTATTACGAGCAGTACTTC. Protein sequence: CAWSLADYYEQYF.

The chain joins TRBV19 to TRBJ1-5, with TRBD1 as a possible D gene (5 bases). Germline V gene lookup returns CDR1 LNHDA and CDR2 SQIVND (reference sequence). Trimming took 8 bases from V and 2 from J, leaving 7 bases between them. The CDR3 is 12 amino acids. CDR3 residues: CASQGGNQPQHF. Here the CDR3 DNA reads TGTGCCAGTCAGGGTGGCAATCAGCCCCAGCATTTT.

V gene TRBV20-1 combines with J gene TRBJ1-6, with D tentatively TRBD1 (6 bases). Germline CDR1 is DFQATT and CDR2 is SNEGSKA (reference sequence). The V end was cut by 5 bases, the J end by 7 bases, with 12 bases between. The CDR3 has 13 amino acids. CDR3 region: CSARGQGNSPLHF. Written as DNA, the CDR3 is TGCAGTGCTCGTGGTCAGGGGAATTCACCCCTCCACTTT.

This clone was seen a few times. The V and J genes are TRBV4-3 and TRBJ2-6; D uncertain. V lost 0 bases to trimming and J lost 1 base, with 7 bases between them. In germline, CDR1 is LGHNA, CDR2 YSLEER. The CDR3 extends over 16 amino acids. The CDR3 DNA follows: TGCGCCAGCAGCCAAGATCCAGTTTCTGGGGCCAACGTCCTGACTTTC. Encoded protein: CASSQDPVSGANVLTF.

V gene TRBV12-5 combines with J gene TRBJ2-1; possibly TRBD2 for D (5 bases). Trimming left V 0 bases short and J 9 bases short, with 15 bases between. Germline-derived CDR1 and CDR2 are LGHNT and FRNRAP. This CDR3 is built from 15 residues. Here the CDR3 reads CASGLVPPSGSEQFF. In DNA, the CDR3 is TGTGCTAGTGGTTTGGTACCCCCCTCTGGGAGTGAGCAGTTCTTC.

The chain employs TRBV27 and TRBJ2-5; 8 bases fit TRBD2. There are 14 residues in the CDR3. Germline V CDR1 and CDR2: MNHEY, SMNVEV (reference sequence). Unmatched junction bases numbered 10, after V lost 6 bases and J lost 7 bases. In DNA form, the CDR3 reads TGTGCCAGCAGGCGCTCGGGGGGGGCAAGGACCCAGTACTTC. It codes for CASRRSGGARTQYF.

The V and J genes are TRBV4-1 and TRBJ1-5; D is unresolved. The CDR3 spans 16 residues. Germline-derived CDR1 and CDR2 are MGHRA and YSYEKL. V lost 1 base and J lost 2, with 12 bases in between. CDR3 amino acids: CASSQVSLGGNQPQHF. The DNA for the CDR3 is TGCGCCAGCAGCCAAGTCTCCCTTGGAGGCAATCAGCCCCAGCATTTT.

This chain uses TRBV11-3 with TRBJ2-7; 9 nucleotides agree with TRBD1. The CDR3 has 13 residues. Germline V CDR1 and CDR2: SGHNT, YENEEA. J was trimmed by 3 bases and V by 4 bases; bases with no gene match: 1. The CDR3 protein is CASSSGQGYEQYF. The CDR3 nucleotides are TGTGCCAGCAGCTCGGGACAGGGCTACGAGCAGTACTTC.

The rearrangement links TRBV28 to TRBJ1-3; D call uncertain. Trimming cost V 1 base and J 5 bases, with 9 bases left between them. The CDR3 is 14 amino acids. The germline V gene encodes CDR1 MDHEN and CDR2 SYDVKM. CDR3 sequence reads: CASSLSFTRNTIYF. The CDR3 DNA follows: TGTGCCAGCAGTTTATCGTTCACTCGAAACACCATATATTTT.

The chain carries TRBV12-3 or TRBV12-4 and TRBJ1-1; D is uncertain. This CDR3 is 13 amino acids long. Trimming pared 3 bases from V and 3 bases from J, leaving 8 bases between. The CDR3 sequence: CASSLARDTEAFF. In DNA form, the CDR3 reads TGTGCCAGCAGTTTGGCCCGGGACACTGAAGCTTTCTTT.

The genes are TRBV3-1 (or the pseudogene TRBV3-2) and TRBJ2-7; D is possibly TRBD2 (5 bases). V was cut by 1 base and J by 6 bases, with 7 bases left in between. Germline assignment: CDR1 LGHDT and CDR2 YNNKEL (reference sequence). The CDR3 sequence is 12 residues long. This chain's CDR3 is CASSQGTSEQYF. The DNA for the CDR3 is TGTGCCAGCAGCCAAGGTACTAGCGAGCAGTACTTC.

V gene TRBV5-1 combines with J gene TRBJ2-2; 7 nucleotides align to TRBD2. The V gene end was trimmed by 4 bases and the J gene end by 0 bases; junction bases not matched to a gene: 6. The V gene's germline CDR1 is SGHRS and CDR2 YFSETQ. The CDR3 has 16 amino acids. The CDR3: CASSPREVTNTGELFF. The CDR3, as DNA: TGCGCCAGCAGCCCTCGGGAGGTGACGAACACCGGGGAGCTGTTTTTT.

Here the CDR3 reads CASSIVGTVPGYQPQHF. As DNA, the CDR3 is TGTGCCAGTAGTATAGTCGGGACAGTCCCGGGGTATCAGCCCCAGCATTTT. This sequence joins TRBV19 and TRBJ1-5, with 7 bases that match TRBD1. With V trimmed by 1 base and J by 5 bases, 11 bases remained unmatched. The CDR3 runs to 17 residues. Germline lookup yields CDR1 LNHDA and CDR2 SQIVND (reference sequence).

V is TRBV4-2 and J is TRBJ2-3; 15 bases map to TRBD2. The CDR3 sequence is 16 residues long. From germline, CDR1 is LGHNA and CDR2 YNFKEQ. V dropped 1 base and J dropped 4; count of bases not matched to a gene: 0. The CDR3 here is CASSQGTSGGADTQYF. DNA for the CDR3: TGTGCCAGCAGCCAAGGGACTAGCGGGGGGGCAGATACGCAGTATTTT.

V is TRBV6-5 and J is TRBJ1-6, with D perhaps matching TRBD1 (6 bases). This CDR3 spans 14 amino acids. Germline-derived CDR1 and CDR2 are MNHEY and SVGAGI. Trimming left V 8 bases short and J 4 bases short, with 12 bases between. The CDR3 bases are TGTGCCAGCCAAGGGAGGGGGTATAATTCACCCCTCCACTTT. This gives the protein CASQGRGYNSPLHF.

This chain links TRBV19 with TRBJ1-2; weak D call: TRBD1 (5 bases). CDR3 size: 16 residues. Between the trimmed V and J ends, which lost 7 bases and 4 bases, there was a span of 22 bases. Germline CDR1 reads LNHDA; CDR2 reads SQIVND (reference sequence). The CDR3 region is CASTENRSPPTYGYTF. The CDR3 DNA reads as TGTGCCAGTACTGAAAACAGGTCGCCCCCTACCTATGGCTACACCTTC.

The chain has TRBV6-1 and TRBJ2-4, with 11 bases fitting TRBD2. This CDR3 contains 20 residues. The germline V gene encodes CDR1 MNHNS and CDR2 SASEGT. V lost 2 bases, J lost 3 bases, and 15 bases stayed unmatched. This CDR3 reads CASSEFRLAGYDRVKNIQYF. The CDR3 nucleotides read TGTGCCAGCAGTGAATTCAGACTAGCGGGATATGATCGAGTCAAAAACATTCAGTACTTC.

This clone was picked up a small number of times. In DNA form, the CDR3 reads TGTGCCAGCAGCCAAGGGACAGGGAATTCACCCCTCCACTTT. Its translation: CASSQGTGNSPLHF. The chain is built from TRBV7-9 and TRBJ1-6, with 9 nucleotides matching TRBD1. CDR3 size: 14 residues. V gave up 5 bases and J gave up 7 bases; unmatched junction bases: 3. Germline CDR1 reads SEHNR; CDR2 reads FQNEAQ (reference sequence). Full variable domain (missing parts from reference TRBV7-9 and TRBJ1-6): DTGVSQNPRHKITKRGQNVTFRCDPISEHNRLYWYRQTLGQGPEFLTYFQNEAQLEKSRLLSDRFSAERPKGSFSTLEIQRTEQGDSAMYLCASSQGTGNSPLHFGNGTRLTVT.

This CDR3 reads CASSLQGLVGYNEQFF. DNA for the CDR3: TGTGCCAGCTCACTCCAAGGACTAGTGGGCTACAATGAGCAGTTCTTC. The genes are TRBV18 and TRBJ2-1; 7 nucleotides agree with TRBD2. Looked up from germline, CDR1 is KGHSH and CDR2 is LQKENI. V gave up 4 bases and J gave up 3 bases; unmatched junction bases: 9. The CDR3 spans 16 residues.

The chain carries TRBV6-5 and TRBJ2-1, with D possibly TRBD2 on 5 matching bases. Germline assignment: CDR1 MNHEY and CDR2 SVGAGI. The CDR3 has 16 residues. V lost 4 bases and J lost 4, with 17 bases in between. CDR3 residues: CASSSRGFEGYNEQFF. DNA for the CDR3: TGTGCCAGCAGTTCAAGAGGATTTGAGGGTTACAATGAGCAGTTCTTC.

The chain recombines TRBV28 with TRBJ1-5; D is undetermined. Looked up from germline, CDR1 is MDHEN and CDR2 is SYDVKM. With 3 bases removed from V and 5 bases from J, the gap between germline ends came to 11 bases. This CDR3 has 14 amino acids. CDR3 sequence reads: CASSFIRSYQPQHF. The CDR3 coding sequence is TGTGCCAGCAGTTTTATCAGGTCATATCAGCCCCAGCATTTT. Full variable domain (missing parts from reference TRBV28 and TRBJ1-5): DVKVTQSSRYLVKRTGEKVFLECVQDMDHENMFWYRQDPGLGLRLIYFSYDVKMKEKGDIPEGYSVSREKKERFSLILESASTNQTSMYLCASSFIRSYQPQHFGDGTRLSIL.

This chain uses TRBV27 with TRBJ1-3; 8 nucleotides match TRBD1. Germline V CDR1 and CDR2: MNHEY, SMNVEV (reference sequence). The CDR3 covers 15 residues. J lost 0 bases, V lost 7 bases, and 5 bases had no gene match. CDR3 nucleotide sequence: TGTGCCAGCAAGGTGGACAGGGACTCTGGAAACACCATATATTTT. Encoded protein: CASKVDRDSGNTIYF.

J is TRBJ2-7 and V is TRBV9; TRBD1 matches at 7 bases. Losses at the gene ends were 4 bases for V and 0 bases for J; bases not matched to a gene: 7. CDR1 is SGDLS, CDR2 YYNGEE, per germline. The CDR3 consists of 15 residues. The CDR3 DNA follows: TGTGCCAGCAGCAAAACCGGGACAGCCTCCTACGAGCAGTACTTC. It encodes CASSKTGTASYEQYF. The full variable domain, rest sourced from reference TRBV9 and TRBJ2-7, is DSGVTQTPKHLITATGQRVTLRCSPRSGDLSVYWYQQSLDQGLQFLIQYYNGEERAKGNILERFSAQQFPDLHSELNLSSLELGDSALYFCASSKTGTASYEQYFGPGTRLTVT.

Comments on this clone: The identical CDR3 is also encoded by other nucleotide sequences in the sample. The chain joins TRBV3-1 (or the pseudogene TRBV3-2) to TRBJ2-2; D is unresolved. The V and J ends lost 4 bases and 1 base respectively, with 4 bases between them. There are 13 residues in the CDR3. Germline values: CDR1 LGHDT, CDR2 YNNKEL (reference sequence). The CDR3 region is CASSRGNTGELFF. As DNA, the CDR3 is TGTGCCAGCAGCCGAGGGAACACCGGGGAGCTGTTTTTT.